The source of this TCR beta chain is a study of OX40 agonist ivuxolimab in advanced cancers. Study overall: The dose-escalation cohort was approximately 81% male, with a mean age of around 60 years, ranging roughly 23 to 85. Findings and limits, study-wide: Not determined was the antigen specificity of the expanded peripheral T cells. In general, CD8+ T cells held more expanded clones than CD4+ did, on average.

As for this clone: Its antigen is as yet unknown.

Data came from immunoSEQ multiplex PCR; TCRdb stores just in-frame clones and leaves some out. The profile shows about 65,000 clones, approximately 81% of them singletons. Trimming removed 6 bases from V and 15 bases from J, with 22 bases in between. The CDR3 length is 13 residues. CDR1 and CDR2 from the germline V gene are SGHRS and YFSETQ. Researchers took blood at baseline, on cycle 4 day 1, and on cycle 7 day 1. The receptor comes from an adult with an advanced solid tumor such as melanoma, head and neck, liver or kidney cancer. The rearrangement joins TRBV5-1 to TRBJ2-1; D call uncertain. Sample: CD4+ or CD8+ T cells sorted from blood, taken in a trial of the OX40 agonist ivuxolimab. The CDR3 sequence is CASKLHAGLVLFF. In DNA form, the CDR3 reads TGCGCCAGCAAACTTCACGCCGGGCTAGTTCTGTTCTTC.